A selection of T cell receptor beta chains follows, all from one sample in a study of response to subunit inactivated influenza vaccine. TCRdb redid the calling of the RT-PCR reads with MiXCR, one entry per CDR3 protein. The sample includes fewer than 700,000 distinct CDR3 sequences, 13% seen only once; the top ten take around 13%. The sequencing here drew on PBMCs from blood, taken about 40 days after vaccination. The receptors here all came from a middle-aged man who received an inactivated influenza vaccine. Each CDR3 is given with its conserved first and last residue. A D gene is named only where the DNA matches it firmly. Rows may omit the clone size; those that give it use once, few, many or a size class.

V	size	J	D	DNA	CDR3
TRBV6-4	-	TRBJ1-5	-	TGTGCCAGCATCCTCAAAGATCGGGGTGGCAATCAGCCCCAGCATTTT	CASILKDRGGNQPQHF
TRBV11-3	-	TRBJ2-5	TRBD2	TGTGCCAGCAGCTCATCTAGCGGGGGTGGAGAGACCCAGTACTTC	CASSSSSGGGETQYF
TRBV7-8	few	TRBJ2-7	-	TGTGCCAGCAGCTTTGACCTTACGGGACGGGCCTACGAGCAGTACTTC	CASSFDLTGRAYEQYF
TRBV20-1	-	TRBJ2-2	TRBD1	TGCAGTGCTAGAGACATATTCGGGACAGGGACGAACGGGGAGCTGTTTTTT	CSARDIFGTGTNGELFF
TRBV10-3	few	TRBJ2-1	-	TGTGCCATCAGACGAGCGGAGATCTCTGCGATGGGCAATGAGCAGTTCTTC	CAIRRAEISAMGNEQFF
TRBV4-2	-	TRBJ1-3	TRBD1	TGTGCCAGCAGCCAGAGACAGGGGGGTAGCGGAAACACCATATATTTT	CASSQRQGGSGNTIYF
TRBV28	-	TRBJ2-1	-	TGTGCCAGCAGTCCCCCGAGGAAAAATGAGCAGTTCTTC	CASSPPRKNEQFF
TRBV6-2/TRBV6-3	many	TRBJ2-6	-	TGTGCCAGCAGACGACGCTGGGACGGTTACTCTGGGGCCAACGTCCTGACTTTC	CASRRRWDGYSGANVLTF
TRBV12-3/TRBV12-4	-	TRBJ2-5	-	TGTGCCAGCAGGGGGTTCCCCGGGGAGACCCAGTACTTC	CASRGFPGETQYF
TRBV3-1	many	TRBJ2-7	-	TGTGCCAGCAGCCAGAGCTCCTACGAGCAGTACTTC	CASSQSSYEQYF
TRBV11-2	-	TRBJ2-3	TRBD1	TGTGCCAGCAGCTTGCCCACGGGACAGGTTACTACCTACCCTAGCACAGATACGCAGTATTTT	CASSLPTGQVTTYPSTDTQYF
TRBV5-1	many	TRBJ2-4	-	TGCGCCAGCCCCCGCTTAGCCAAAAACATTCAGTACTTC	CASPRLAKNIQYF
TRBV7-8	-	TRBJ2-7	TRBD1	TGTGCCAGCAGCCAGGACAGGGACGAGCAGTACTTC	CASSQDRDEQYF
TRBV20-1	few	TRBJ2-2	-	TGCAGTGCTAGCAGGGCGAACACCGGGGAGCTGTTTTTT	CSASRANTGELFF
TRBV6-2/TRBV6-3	many	TRBJ2-3	TRBD2	TGTGCCAGCAGGGCCCGAGCGGGAGTTTCTTATTCTACGCAGTATTTT	CASRARAGVSYSTQYF
TRBV7-2	many	TRBJ2-3	-	TGTGCCAGCAGCCCCCCGTGGGGTTCAGGCACAGATACGCAGTATTTT	CASSPPWGSGTDTQYF
TRBV20-1	-	TRBJ2-1	TRBD2	TGCAGTGCTAGAGAGCCGGGACTAGCGGACAATGAGCAGTTCTTC	CSAREPGLADNEQFF
TRBV12-3/TRBV12-4	many	TRBJ2-5	-	TGTGCCAGCAGTTTAGGGGGGGCGAGAGAGACCCAGTACTTC	CASSLGGARETQYF
TRBV27	-	TRBJ1-1	-	TGTGCCAGCAGTGCCAGGTTGGGGGGGGGCACTGAAGCTTTCTTT	CASSARLGGGTEAFF
TRBV6-1	-	TRBJ1-5	-	TGTGCCAGCAGGACGGCGGGCAGGAATCAGCCCCAGCATTTT	CASRTAGRNQPQHF
TRBV12-3/TRBV12-4	many	TRBJ2-7	TRBD2	TGTGCCAGCAGGGCCCAAAGCGGGATTACCTACGAGCAGTACTTC	CASRAQSGITYEQYF
TRBV10-3	many	TRBJ2-5	TRBD2	TGTGCCATCAGTGAGTCGGGGACTAGCGGGAGTTTTGGGACCCAGTACTTC	CAISESGTSGSFGTQYF
TRBV6-5	-	TRBJ1-5	TRBD1	TGTGCCAGCAGTTACGGGACAGGGGTTCATCAGCCCCAGCATTTT	CASSYGTGVHQPQHF
TRBV25-1	many	TRBJ2-1	-	TGTGCCAGCAAGCCGGGACTGTACAATGAGCAGTTCTTC	CASKPGLYNEQFF
TRBV4-3	-	TRBJ1-1	TRBD1	TGCGCCAGCAGCCAAGTTGGAGGGACAGGGATTTTCTTT	CASSQVGGTGIFF
TRBV7-8	few	TRBJ1-4	-	TGTGCCAGCAGCCCTAGGGCCGGGATGATTGGACTGTTTTTT	CASSPRAGMIGLFF
TRBV12-3/TRBV12-4	-	TRBJ1-5	-	TGTGCCAGCAGTGACGGCATTAGCAATCAGCCCCAGCATTTT	CASSDGISNQPQHF
TRBV4-1	-	TRBJ2-1	TRBD1	TGCGCCAGCAGCCAAGCCGGGACAGGGTCTTACAATGAGCAGTTCTTC	CASSQAGTGSYNEQFF
TRBV24-1	-	TRBJ2-1	TRBD2	TGTGCCACCAGTGATTTGTCCGGGGGGAAGGGAGCCTACAATGAGCAGTTCTTC	CATSDLSGGKGAYNEQFF
TRBV12-3/TRBV12-4	many	TRBJ2-7	-	TGTGCCAGCAGACCAGCGTTCACCCCAAGCTCCTACGAGCAGTACTTC	CASRPAFTPSSYEQYF
TRBV6-5	few	TRBJ1-6	TRBD1	TGTGCCAGCAGTTCGACAGGGGTCGGCTACAATTCACCCCTCCACTTT	CASSSTGVGYNSPLHF
TRBV5-1	few	TRBJ2-3	TRBD2	TGCGCCAGCAGCGTCTTAGCGGGGGGGTTGGATACGCAGTATTTT	CASSVLAGGLDTQYF
TRBV11-2	few	TRBJ2-5	-	TGTGCCAGCAGCTTTGTGGTGGAGACCCAGTACTTC	CASSFVVETQYF
TRBV30	few	TRBJ2-7	-	TGTGCCTGGGAAGGTGGGGACGAGCAGTACTTC	CAWEGGDEQYF
TRBV7-2	-	TRBJ2-6	TRBD1	TGTGCCAGCAGCTTAGCCGGGATTGTACCGGGACAGATTGTATCTGGGGCCAACGTCCTGACTTTC	CASSLAGIVPGQIVSGANVLTF
TRBV29-1	-	TRBJ2-3	-	TGCAGCGTCAGTGTGCCGTTGACAGATACGCAGTATTTT	CSVSVPLTDTQYF
TRBV21-1	-	TRBJ2-7	-	TGTGCCAGCAGCATCCCCGGGGCCTCCGAGCAGTACTTC	CASSIPGASEQYF
TRBV7-2	few	TRBJ2-7	-	TGTGCCAGCACCTCTCCTTTTAAGGGCCCCAACTACGAGCAGTACTTC	CASTSPFKGPNYEQYF
TRBV3-1	few	TRBJ1-5	-	TGTGCCAGCAGCCAAGATGGGGCGGTTAATCAGCCCCAGCATTTT	CASSQDGAVNQPQHF
TRBV9	few	TRBJ2-1	TRBD2	TGTGCCAGCAGCGTGGCGGGAGACAATGAGCAGTTCTTC	CASSVAGDNEQFF
TRBV12-3/TRBV12-4	few	TRBJ1-5	TRBD1	TGTGCCAGCAGTTCCGGGACAGCCCATCAGCCCCAGCATTTT	CASSSGTAHQPQHF